This T cell receptor beta chain emerged from a study of blood T cell repertoires in COVID-19 (dated by TCRdb to about 2020). Broadly, across the study: Samples covering the acute and convalescent phases of COVID-19 were provided by collaborators in the United States, Italy and Spain. The samples were drawn from the first 160 participants of the ongoing ImmuneRACE study and from under 1,500 subjects provided by 6 global collaborators. A freely available public database, intended as a resource for researchers studying the immune response to SARS-CoV-2, is where the repertoires were released. Where available, HLA class I and class II types were obtained from metadata supplied by the sample provider rather than from assay-based typing. The material from the prospective study consisted of cDNA or gDNA derived from T cells, B-cell-depleted T cells, or PBMCs. Subjects who had been exposed to COVID-19, were actively infected with it, or had recovered from it provided the deeply sampled blood TCRbeta repertoires that made up the dataset. A de-identified subject ID, COVID-19 status, age in years and sex were almost always included in the sample metadata. Study-wide conclusions, independent of this receptor: How much clinical and demographic metadata was included differed by source and by participant, and the metadata was provided uncurated.

TCRbeta CDR3 regions were amplified from genomic DNA by means of the immunoSEQ Assay, a bias-controlled multiplex PCR. In the original analysis: Within the assay, amplification of reference gene primers was used to estimate how many nucleated cells each sample contained. Sequence reads were collapsed and filtered to measure the absolute abundance of every unique TCRbeta CDR3 rearrangement. Productive Simpson clonality was computed per sample as the square root of Simpson's diversity index over productive rearrangements. TCRdb mirrors the immuneACCESS table, restricted to in-frame sequences. Some clones are absent from its copies; in checked studies, under half trace to an unresolved V gene, and the reason for the others is unknown. The V and J calls and clone size were taken over from that table, and D and trimming were inferred from the DNA. The sample table shows over 350,000 clones, and roughly 92% are seen once. The top ten clones comprise about 0.83% of the sample.

This clone has just one count. It lacks a known antigen. No base quality information exists; no much larger clone differs at one position. Other DNA variants within this sample encode the same CDR3. V was cut back by 2 bases and J by 2 bases, leaving a gap of 10 bases between them. Sequences SGHRS (CDR1) and YFSETQ (CDR2) are obtained from the germline V gene. The CDR3 spans 14 residues, from the cysteine through the phenylalanine. Only the CDR3 portion is preserved as DNA: 42 bases, with reading frame beginning at the first base. Enrolling through a virtual design, the prospective study's participants ranged in age from roughly 18 to 89 years and lived across 24 United States geographic areas. In the prospective study, cohorts were assigned on the basis of participant-reported clinical history obtained from a screening survey and a study questionnaire. A participant counted as exposed if, within 2 weeks of entering the study, that participant had been in contact with someone who had a PCR-confirmed or clinician-diagnosed COVID-19 case. Mobile phlebotomists in the prospective study collected whole blood, serum and a nasopharyngeal or oropharyngeal swab from every participant. Additional blood draws and questionnaires over an approximately 2-month period could optionally be provided by prospective study participants. Prospective study blood samples were shipped either frozen or at room temperature before DNA extraction.

The chain uses TRBV5-1 and TRBJ1-1; the D region possibly corresponds to TRBD1 (5 bases align). The receptor's source is a woman between 40 and 55 years old who had been exposed to COVID-19. Material for sequencing was PBMCs or T cells enriched from blood (not recorded which). The bases are TGCGCCAGCAGCTTATCCGGGGGAAACACTGAAGCTTTCTTT. The translation is CASSLSGGNTEAFF.